This TCR beta chain stems from a study of CD8 T cells in Susac syndrome (dated by TCRdb to about 2019). Background for the entire study: Whether CD8+ T cell activation and differentiation in Susac syndrome was antigen driven was tested using repertoire sequencing. The study at large found these results: The number of individuals in the TCR sequencing and HLA analysis was recognized as being relatively small.

Peripheral blood CD8+ and CD4+ T cells from healthy donors, Susac syndrome patients and multiple sclerosis patients were profiled by high-throughput TCR beta sequencing. Healthy donors were included as age- and sex-matched controls. Bulk CD8+ and CD4+ T cells were purified magnetically by negative isolation, whereas CD8+ TEMRA cells were enriched by FACS. Blood was collected in EDTA tubes and processed within 24 hours, with PBMCs isolated through density gradient centrifugation. PBMCs intended for TCR sequencing were frozen in liquid nitrogen and were later thawed in a 37 degrees C water bath. A purity of at least 90% was achieved for sorted or isolated CD4+, CD8+ and CD8+ TEMRA cells. As for this clonotype: This clone's antigen is unknown. Base quality data are lacking; no much larger clone is found one base away.

From the cysteine up to the phenylalanine, the CDR3 has a length of 13 residues. Just CDR3 DNA is preserved here, 39 bases in frame from base 1. As encoded in the germline V gene, CDR1 is SQVTM while CDR2 is ANQGSEA. V and J are truncated by 7 bases and 3 bases respectively, leaving an intervening sequence of 16 bases. RNA was extracted using the RNeasy kit, and roughly 0.5 to 1 ug of the RNA was reverse transcribed with random hexamers. The immunoSEQ multiplex PCR assay, covering 54 Vbeta and 13 Jbeta segments, was used to amplify TCR beta CDR3 regions. To correct PCR amplification bias, a synthetic template baseline was used for both primer optimization and computational correction. On the authors' methods: Reads were annotated to V, D and J genes according to IMGT and were analyzed with immunoSEQ Analyzer, with only productive sequences retained. Clonality was computed as one minus Shannon entropy normalized by log2 of the number of productive unique sequences. For each patient and control, public and private clones were evaluated within the 100 most prevalent clones. A clone was defined as Susac-specific if it was absent from the healthy and MS cohorts, from some 1,100 published viral clones and from other ImmuneACCESS disease sequences. The public reads were quality trimmed at Q25 with fastp and then assembled into clones with MiXCR by TCRdb, keeping productive beta chains. A single entry per CDR3 protein holds the most common genes and DNA from its merged rows. TCRdb, rather than the study authors, made the V and J calls. In this sample the table shows over 100,000 distinct CDR3 sequences, roughly 97% of which occur a single time. The ten largest clones capture 0.096% of the sample.

Sample: CD4+ T cells from PBMCs. The chain links TRBV29-1 with TRBJ2-7, with the D segment identity uncertain. This TCR came from a human donor in good health. The DNA sequence is given as TGCAGCGCCGAAGACTCCGTGAACTACGAGCAGTACTTC. It encodes CSAEDSVNYEQYF.